These T cell receptor beta chains were read from a single sample in a study of cytomegalovirus exposure and HLA in healthy donors. Here immunoSEQ multiplex PCR was the method, and the copy in TCRdb shows in-frame clones only, minus some. The repertoire has about 110,000 clones, 70% to 85% of them found once; the top ten carry 3% to 3.5%. Sequencing was carried out using PBMCs. The receptors originated from a woman aged 18-29 years in good health and CMV-seronegative. Each CDR3 is given with its conserved first and last residue. A D gene is named only where the DNA matches it firmly. Size is stated for part of the rows, as once, few or many counts, or as a class when the clone is expanded.

V	D	J	size	CDR3	DNA
TRBV30	NA	TRBJ1-1	NA	CAWSGGGTEAFF	TGTGCCTGGAGTGGGGGGGGGACTGAAGCTTTCTTT
TRBV9	TRBD2	TRBJ2-5	NA	CASSVRSGGALETQYF	TGTGCCAGCAGCGTACGGAGCGGGGGGGCGTTGGAGACCCAGTACTTC
TRBV5-6	NA	TRBJ2-7	NA	CASSPFMSSYEQYF	TGTGCCAGCAGCCCGTTTATGAGCTCCTACGAGCAGTACTTC
TRBV15	TRBD1	TRBJ2-3	NA	CATSPGQGSTDTQYF	TGTGCCACCAGTCCGGGACAGGGGAGTACAGATACGCAGTATTTT
TRBV5-1	NA	TRBJ2-6	NA	CASSLFTITSSGANVLTF	TGCGCCAGCAGCTTGTTCACGATTACGAGCTCTGGGGCCAACGTCCTGACTTTC
TRBV7-2	TRBD2	TRBJ2-7	NA	CASSARTSGGLEQYF	TGTGCCAGCAGCGCCAGGACTAGCGGGGGGCTAGAGCAGTACTTC
TRBV19	NA	TRBJ1-3	NA	CASRLSGNTIYF	TGTGCCAGTAGACTGAGTGGAAACACCATATATTTT
TRBV21-1	NA	TRBJ2-5	NA	CASSKIVGDGKETQYF	TGTGCCAGCAGCAAGATCGTGGGAGACGGAAAAGAGACCCAGTACTTC
TRBV5-4	TRBD1	TRBJ1-6	once	CASSGGTADNSPLHF	TGTGCCAGCAGCGGGGGGACAGCTGATAATTCACCCCTCCACTTT
TRBV7-3	TRBD1	TRBJ1-6	NA	CASSLTGENSPLHF	TGTGCCAGCAGCCTTACAGGGGAAAATTCACCCCTCCACTTT
TRBV27	NA	TRBJ2-1	NA	CASSSGQSSYNEQFF	TGTGCCAGCAGTTCCGGACAGAGCTCCTACAATGAGCAGTTCTTC
TRBV5-6	NA	TRBJ1-5	NA	CASSLGGRGEPQHF	TGTGCCAGCAGCTTGGGGGGCCGGGGGGAACCCCAGCATTTT
TRBV11-3	TRBD1	TRBJ2-2	NA	CASSLVDRGDAGELFF	TGTGCCAGCAGCTTGGTAGACAGGGGGGACGCCGGGGAGCTGTTTTTT